One sample yielded the 10 T cell receptor beta chains listed below, sequenced in a study of blood T cell repertoires in COVID-19. The assay was immunoSEQ multiplex PCR, and TCRdb's table has in-frame clones only and misses some. This table holds about 200,000 clones, around 89% found once. The sequenced sample consisted of PBMCs or T cells enriched from blood (not recorded which). The source of these receptors is a woman aged 18-30 years who had recovered from COVID-19.

In this sample, this clone turned up a few times. This chain connects TRBV15 to TRBJ2-2; D gene ambiguous. The V end was cut by 0 bases, the J end by 1 base, with 15 bases between. Germline CDR1 and CDR2: LNHNV and YYDKDF (reference sequence). CDR3 length: 18 residues. DNA for the CDR3: TGTGCCACCAGCAGAGACGGAGTGGCCGCCGGGAACACCGGGGAGCTGTTTTTT. Its translation: CATSRDGVAAGNTGELFF.

This clone turned up a few times. The chain recombines TRBV3-1 (or the pseudogene TRBV3-2) with TRBJ1-1, with D maybe TRBD1 (6 bases). Trimming removed 4 bases at V and 5 bases at J, with 11 bases between. This CDR3 has 13 amino acids. Germline assignment: CDR1 LGHDT and CDR2 YNNKEL (reference sequence). CDR3 coding DNA: TGTGCCAGCAGCCCTCCAGGACAGACTGAAGCTTTCTTT. Protein sequence: CASSPPGQTEAFF.

The chain's CDR3 is CASSLGGRGIGEAFF. CDR3 in DNA: TGCGCCAGCAGCTTGGGCGGCAGGGGTATAGGTGAAGCTTTCTTT. V usage is TRBV5-1 and J usage is TRBJ1-1; tentative D call: TRBD1 (6 bases). The CDR3 runs to 15 residues. Germline V gene lookup returns CDR1 SGHRS and CDR2 YFSETQ. The V gene lost 0 bases and the J gene lost 7 bases, with 16 bases spanning the gap.

The chain combines TRBV30 with TRBJ2-2; maybe TRBD1 (6 bases). V was pared by 0 bases and J by 6 bases, with 8 bases between. The germline CDR1 and CDR2 sequences are GTSNPN and SVGIG (reference sequence). The CDR3 runs to 13 residues. The CDR3 loop is CAWSVQGSGELFF. The CDR3 nucleotides are TGTGCCTGGAGTGTACAGGGATCCGGGGAGCTGTTTTTT.

The chain joins TRBV10-2 to TRBJ2-2; the match to TRBD1 covers 10 bases. V shed 4 bases, J shed 4 bases, and the junction held 0 bases outside the gene matches. The V gene's germline CDR1 is WSHSY and CDR2 SAAADI. The CDR3 consists of 14 residues. DNA for the CDR3: TGCGCCAGCAGTGGACAGGGGGCCACCGGGGAGCTGTTTTTT. It specifies CASSGQGATGELFF.

This clone appeared a single time. DNA for the CDR3: TGTGCCAGCAGTTTATCCCCGGGGGGAAACTATGGCTACACCTTC. Translating it yields CASSLSPGGNYGYTF. V and J are TRBV28 and TRBJ1-2; D is possibly TRBD1 (5 bases). Trimming took off 1 base at V and 2 bases at J, with 11 bases between the two ends. Germline V gene lookup returns CDR1 MDHEN and CDR2 SYDVKM. There are 15 residues in the CDR3.

This chain connects TRBV30 to TRBJ1-6, with 7 bases that match TRBD1. In germline, CDR1 is GTSNPN, CDR2 SVGIG (reference sequence). J gave up 6 bases and V 4 bases, and 9 bases lay outside the gene matches. This CDR3 comprises 15 residues. CDR3 in amino acids: CAWKGDSSGNSPLHF. The CDR3 DNA follows: TGTGCCTGGAAAGGGGACAGCTCCGGTAATTCACCCCTCCACTTT.

The gene calls are TRBV19 and TRBJ2-7; D is possibly TRBD1 (5 bases). V was pared by 4 bases and J by 0 bases, with 10 bases between. The CDR3 runs 14 residues. Per the germline V gene, CDR1 is LNHDA and CDR2 is SQIVND (reference sequence). Written as DNA, the CDR3 is TGTGCCAGTAGTACAGGGCGTATCTCCTACGAGCAGTACTTC. It translates to CASSTGRISYEQYF.

V is TRBV5-6 and J is TRBJ2-5; D not certain. This CDR3 is 14 amino acids long. Germline lookup yields CDR1 SGHDT and CDR2 YYEEEE. Trimming removed 6 bases from V and 1 base from J, with 13 bases in between. CDR3 in DNA: TGTGCCAGCATCACAACAGTCTCCCAAGAGACCCAGTACTTC. Translated: CASITTVSQETQYF.

V usage is TRBV19 and J usage is TRBJ1-6; possibly TRBD1 for D (5 bases). Trimming shortened V by 4 bases and J by 7 bases, and 20 bases separated the two germline ends. CDR3 length: 17 residues. Germline lookup yields CDR1 LNHDA and CDR2 SQIVND (reference sequence). CDR3 region: CASSTLLQGSRNSPLHF. For the CDR3, the DNA is TGTGCCAGTAGTACTCTTCTCCAGGGTTCTAGGAATTCACCCCTCCACTTT.